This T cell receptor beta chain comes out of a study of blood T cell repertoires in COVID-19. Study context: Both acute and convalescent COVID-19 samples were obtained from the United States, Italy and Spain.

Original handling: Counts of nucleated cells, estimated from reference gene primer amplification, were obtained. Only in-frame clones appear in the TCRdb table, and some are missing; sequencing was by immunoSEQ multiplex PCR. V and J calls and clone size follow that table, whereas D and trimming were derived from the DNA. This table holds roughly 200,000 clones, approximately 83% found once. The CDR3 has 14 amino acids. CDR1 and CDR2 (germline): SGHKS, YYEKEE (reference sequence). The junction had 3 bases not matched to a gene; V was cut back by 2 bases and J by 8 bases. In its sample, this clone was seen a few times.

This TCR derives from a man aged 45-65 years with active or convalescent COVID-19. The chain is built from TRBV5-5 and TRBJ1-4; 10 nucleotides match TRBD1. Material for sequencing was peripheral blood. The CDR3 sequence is CASSFGTGEEKLFF. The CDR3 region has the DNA TGTGCCAGCAGCTTCGGGACAGGGGAGGAAAAACTGTTTTTT.